This T cell receptor beta chain is from a study of T cell responses to AZD1222 COVID-19 vaccine. Generated by immunoSEQ multiplex PCR, the TCRdb table keeps only in-frame clones and is missing some. The sample totals over 130,000 clones; its top ten clones hold about 2%. Germline V lookup: CDR1 KGHDR, CDR2 SFDVKD. V lost 2 bases and J lost 4, with 18 bases in between. This CDR3 has 17 amino acids. The sequence was obtained from an adult in good health. The V and J genes are TRBV24-1 and TRBJ2-3; D possibly corresponds to TRBD1 (6 bases). Sequencing was carried out using peripheral blood. The CDR3 sequence: CATSDSLRVGGPDTQYF. As DNA, the CDR3 is TGTGCCACCAGTGATTCGCTCCGGGTTGGGGGCCCAGATACGCAGTATTTT.